Below are 5 T cell receptor beta chains sequenced from a single sample in a study of blood T cell repertoires in COVID-19. Profiling relied on immunoSEQ multiplex PCR, and the TCRdb table lists in-frame clones only, not all of them. The data contain a few hundred thousand clones, 80% to 90% of them singletons. Sequencing input: peripheral blood. All receptors derive from a man between 18 and 29 years old who had recovered from COVID-19.

The gene calls are TRBV2 and TRBJ2-7, with TRBD1 identical over 12 bases. Trimming removed 1 base from V and 4 bases from J; junction bases left unmatched: 5. There are 16 residues in the CDR3. CDR1 SNHLY and CDR2 FYNNEI come from the germline V gene. DNA for the CDR3: TGTGCCAGCAGTGAAGGGAAGGGACAGGGGGCGTACGAGCAGTACTTC. Translating gives CASSEGKGQGAYEQYF.

The V gene is TRBV5-4, the J gene TRBJ2-2; the match to TRBD1 covers 9 bases. The CDR3 has 16 residues. The V and J ends lost 3 bases and 4 bases, in that order; junction bases with no gene match: 7. CDR1 is SGHNT and CDR2 is YYREEE in the germline V gene (reference sequence). The CDR3 here is CASSSGPGQGTGELFF. The DNA of the CDR3 is TGTGCCAGCAGCTCAGGACCGGGACAGGGCACCGGGGAGCTGTTTTTT.

V is TRBV27 and J is TRBJ1-1; D not certain. The CDR3 is 15 amino acids. V shed 5 bases and J shed 0 bases, with 13 bases lying between them. Looked up from germline, CDR1 is MNHEY and CDR2 is SMNVEV (reference sequence). Written as DNA, the CDR3 is TGTGCCAGCAGTAGAGGGAGGACGATGAACACTGAAGCTTTCTTT. This sequence encodes CASSRGRTMNTEAFF.

This rearrangement joins TRBV27 to TRBJ2-3; maybe TRBD2 (5 bases). CDR1 is MNHEY and CDR2 is SMNVEV in the germline V gene (reference sequence). V was cut by 2 bases and J by 6 bases, with 15 bases left in between. The CDR3 is 15 residues long. This CDR3 reads CASSLVPTTIDTQYF. In nucleotides, the CDR3 is TGTGCCAGCAGTTTAGTCCCAACGACTATCGATACGCAGTATTTT.

J is TRBJ1-5 and V is TRBV7-9, with 9 bases aligning to TRBD1. Germline CDR1 reads SEHNR; CDR2 reads FQNEAQ (reference sequence). The CDR3 spans 14 residues. J was trimmed by 5 bases and V by 4 bases; bases with no gene match: 3. The DNA for the CDR3 is TGTGCCAGCAGCTCGGGACAGGGCGATCAGCCCCAGCATTTT. This gives the protein CASSSGQGDQPQHF. The variable domain in full, completed from reference TRBV7-9 and TRBJ1-5, reads DTGVSQNPRHKITKRGQNVTFRCDPISEHNRLYWYRQTLGQGPEFLTYFQNEAQLEKSRLLSDRFSAERPKGSFSTLEIQRTEQGDSAMYLCASSSGQGDQPQHFGDGTRLSIL.